One sample yielded the 21 T cell receptor beta chains listed below, sequenced in a study of T-cell memory formation after mild COVID-19. TCRdb itself ran the 5' RACE reads through MiXCR, one entry per CDR3 protein. The sample lists about 540,000 distinct CDR3 sequences, roughly 20% occurring once. Sequencing used PBMCs or a T cell subset sorted from them (not recorded which). The receptor set was obtained from an adult woman who had mild COVID-19 (a few samples of this study predate the infection). Cell type and time point are not known.

The chain links TRBV20-1 to TRBJ1-2, with 9 bases lining up with TRBD1. After removal of 5 bases from V and 4 bases from J, the junction contained 5 bases not matched to a gene. CDR3 length: 13 amino acids. CDR1 is DFQATT and CDR2 is SNEGSKA in the germline V gene (reference sequence). The CDR3 region has the DNA TGCAGTGCTGAGACAGGGGGGCCCTATGGCTACACCTTC. Translating it yields CSAETGGPYGYTF.

This chain connects TRBV7-3 to TRBJ2-1, with 8 bases identical to TRBD2. This CDR3 has 14 amino acids. After removal of 5 bases from V and 9 bases from J, the junction contained 9 bases not matched to a gene. Looked up from germline, CDR1 is SGHTA and CDR2 is FQGTGA. This CDR3 reads CASSPGGPRSEQFF. The CDR3 DNA follows: TGTGCCAGCAGCCCGGGAGGGCCGAGGAGTGAGCAGTTCTTC.

Ten or more counts support this clonotype. The rearrangement links TRBV6-5 to TRBJ2-3; possible D gene TRBD1, 7 bases. The CDR3 extends over 17 amino acids. V gave up 2 bases and J gave up 0 bases, with 15 bases separating them. Germline values: CDR1 MNHEY, CDR2 SVGAGI. Here the CDR3 DNA reads TGTGCCAGCAGTTACGGGGGGACAGTGCCTAGCACAGATACGCAGTATTTT. Translation: CASSYGGTVPSTDTQYF.

The chain is built from TRBV7-6 and TRBJ2-1; 11 nucleotides align to TRBD2. This CDR3 has 16 amino acids. Losses at the gene ends were 0 bases for V and 7 bases for J; bases not matched to a gene: 5. In germline, CDR1 is SGHVS, CDR2 FNYEAQ. The DNA of the CDR3 is TGTGCCAGCAGCTTAGCGTTAGCGGGAGGGGGGAATGAGCAGTTCTTC. It encodes CASSLALAGGGNEQFF.

Only a few counts were recorded for this clonotype. The rearrangement links TRBV5-6 to TRBJ1-5; D remains ambiguous. Germline CDR1 reads SGHDT; CDR2 reads YYEEEE. The CDR3 consists of 14 residues. Trimming cost V 2 bases and J 4 bases, with 10 bases left between them. CDR3 residues: CASSFFGRNQPQHF. For the CDR3, the DNA is TGTGCCAGCAGCTTTTTCGGGCGAAATCAGCCCCAGCATTTT. Combining the CDR3 with reference TRBV5-6 and TRBJ1-5 gives the whole variable domain DAGVTQSPTHLIKTRGQQVTLRCSPKSGHDTVSWYQQALGQGPQFIFQYYEEEERQRGNFPDRFSGHQFPNYSSELNVNALLLGDSALYLCASSFFGRNQPQHFGDGTRLSIL.

This clonotype came up a few times. The V and J genes are TRBV5-1 and TRBJ2-5, with no clear D. The germline gives CDR1 SGHRS, CDR2 YFSETQ. The germline V and J ends were trimmed by 0 bases and 4 bases, with 13 bases remaining between them. This CDR3 contains 15 residues. This chain's CDR3 is CASSLEGTGIETQYF. For the CDR3, the DNA is TGCGCCAGCAGCTTGGAAGGCACGGGTATAGAGACCCAGTACTTC.

The chain has TRBV20-1 and TRBJ2-3; no clear D gene. V dropped 0 bases and J dropped 2 bases, with 9 bases sitting between them. This CDR3 has 14 residues. Germline assignment: CDR1 DFQATT and CDR2 SNEGSKA (reference sequence). The CDR3 sequence is CSAREPGITDTQYF. For the CDR3, the DNA is TGCAGTGCTAGAGAACCGGGTATCACAGATACGCAGTATTTT.

This clonotype was seen a few times. V usage is TRBV24-1 and J usage is TRBJ2-7; possibly TRBD1 or TRBD2 for D (5 bases each). The CDR3 contains 13 residues. V lost 5 bases and J 5 bases, leaving 12 bases between the germline ends. In germline, CDR1 is KGHDR, CDR2 SFDVKD. Here the CDR3 DNA reads TGTGCCACCAGTGGGGCAGGGCGGGACGAGCAGTACTTC. This translates into CATSGAGRDEQYF.

This clonotype came up many times. The rearrangement uses TRBV20-1 and TRBJ1-5; D might be TRBD1 (6 bases). The germline V gene encodes CDR1 DFQATT and CDR2 SNEGSKA (reference sequence). The CDR3 has 13 amino acids. V shed 3 bases and J shed 7 bases, with 13 bases lying between them. The chain's CDR3 is CSASTGLEQPQHF. In DNA, the CDR3 is TGCAGTGCTAGTACAGGGCTAGAGCAGCCCCAGCATTTT.

The chain has TRBV18 and TRBJ1-1, with D tentatively TRBD1 (6 bases). CDR1 and CDR2 from the germline V gene are KGHSH and LQKENI. This CDR3 region has 13 residues. Trimming removed 4 bases from V and 3 bases from J, with 9 bases in between. The chain's CDR3 is CASSRAGDTEAFF. Here the CDR3 DNA reads TGTGCCAGCTCACGCGCAGGGGACACTGAAGCTTTCTTT.

The V gene is TRBV6-2 or TRBV6-3, the J gene TRBJ2-1, with TRBD2 identical over 7 bases. The CDR3 loop spans 13 amino acids. Trimming removed 6 bases from V and 6 bases from J; junction bases left unmatched: 5. Germline CDR1 and CDR2: MNHEY and SVGEGT. CDR3 nucleotide sequence: TGTGCCAGCAGACCCGGCGGGAGCAATGAGCAGTTCTTC. Protein: CASRPGGSNEQFF.

In DNA form, the CDR3 reads TGTGCCAGCCCGGGGATAACAGATACGCAGTATTTT. Its translation: CASPGITDTQYF. The V call is TRBV6-1, the J call TRBJ2-3, with D maybe TRBD2 (5 bases). This CDR3 has 12 residues. Germline-derived CDR1 and CDR2 are MNHNS and SASEGT. V was cut by 8 bases and J by 3 bases, with 9 bases left in between.

This clonotype was detected only a few times. The chain couples TRBV29-1 to TRBJ2-5, with D possibly TRBD2 on 5 matching bases. The CDR3 covers 13 residues. Germline V gene data show CDR1 as SQVTM and CDR2 as ANQGSEA. The ends were cut back, 5 bases at V and 7 bases at J, with 17 bases in the middle. CDR3 in DNA: TGCAGCGTTTATCCGGCGGGTACTCGGACCCAGTACTTC. Translating it yields CSVYPAGTRTQYF.

The rearrangement uses TRBV20-1 and TRBJ2-1; no reliable D call. V gave up 0 bases and J gave up 0 bases, with 15 bases separating them. CDR1 and CDR2 (germline): DFQATT, SNEGSKA (reference sequence). The CDR3 has 17 amino acids. The CDR3 loop reads CSARDFLHPLSYNEQFF. CDR3 nucleotide sequence: TGCAGTGCTAGAGATTTTTTACACCCTCTCTCCTACAATGAGCAGTTCTTC.

This clonotype was seen more than once but under ten times. The V call is TRBV18, the J call TRBJ2-7, with D possibly being TRBD2 (7 bases). CDR3 length equals 16 residues. Germline CDR1 KGHSH, CDR2 LQKENI. The V gene lost 8 bases and the J gene lost 3 bases, with 23 bases spanning the gap. CDR3: CASAKKGEGLGYEQYF. CDR3 bases: TGTGCCAGCGCCAAGAAGGGGGAGGGCCTAGGCTACGAGCAGTACTTC.

V gene TRBV20-1 combines with J gene TRBJ1-4, with D perhaps TRBD1 (5 bases). This CDR3 is built from 13 residues. Trimming stripped 5 bases from V and 7 bases from J, with 14 bases between. Germline V gives CDR1 DFQATT, CDR2 SNEGSKA (reference sequence). The DNA for the CDR3 is TGCAGTGCTGGTCAGGGAAGCAGTGAAAAACTGTTTTTT. The encoded protein is CSAGQGSSEKLFF.

The genes are TRBV6-6 and TRBJ2-7; D remains ambiguous. This CDR3 is 14 amino acids long. Trimming stripped 0 bases from V and 5 bases from J, with 11 bases between. Germline V gives CDR1 MNHNY, CDR2 SVGAGI (reference sequence). The CDR3 loop is CASSYSGIGNEQYF. For the CDR3, the DNA is TGTGCCAGCAGTTACTCGGGCATCGGCAACGAGCAGTACTTC.

The rearrangement links TRBV7-9 to TRBJ1-4; the match to TRBD1 covers 11 bases. V was clipped by 0 bases and J by 12 bases; unmatched bases: 0. Germline CDR1 SEHNR, CDR2 FQNEAQ (reference sequence). This CDR3 spans 13 amino acids. CDR3 protein: CASSLAGQGELFF. The CDR3 nucleotides are TGTGCCAGCAGCTTAGCGGGACAGGGGGAACTGTTTTTT.

The rearrangement links TRBV5-1 to TRBJ2-2; TRBD1 is a possible D gene (5 bases). V lost 7 bases and J lost 1, with 11 bases in between. CDR3 size: 14 residues. Germline V gives CDR1 SGHRS, CDR2 YFSETQ. CDR3 protein: CASEDNKNTGELFF. The CDR3 DNA reads TGCGCCAGCGAGGACAACAAGAACACCGGGGAGCTGTTTTTT. Filled out from reference TRBV5-1 and TRBJ2-2, the complete variable domain reads KAGVTQTPRYLIKTRGQQVTLSCSPISGHRSVSWYQQTPGQGLQFLFEYFSETQRNKGNFPGRFSGRQFSNSRSEMNVSTLELGDSALYLCASEDNKNTGELFFGEGSRLTVL.

This clonotype has more than one count but fewer than ten. CDR3 region: CSVEGPGNYGYTF. In nucleotides, the CDR3 is TGCAGCGTTGAAGGCCCGGGGAACTATGGCTACACCTTC. This rearrangement joins TRBV29-1 to TRBJ1-2; D uncertain. The V end lost 1 base, the J end lost 2 bases, and 8 bases lay between the germline ends. Germline-derived CDR1 and CDR2 are SQVTM and ANQGSEA. The length of the CDR3 is 13 residues.

This clonotype was seen only a few times. This chain joins TRBV19 and TRBJ2-2, with TRBD2 identical over 7 bases. This CDR3 is built from 17 residues. Germline CDR1 and CDR2: LNHDA and SQIVND (reference sequence). V lost 4 bases, J lost 5 bases, and 13 bases stayed unmatched. This CDR3 is CASSTLLRGMRTGELFF. The CDR3 DNA reads TGTGCCAGTAGTACCCTTTTGCGGGGGATGAGAACCGGGGAGCTGTTTTTT.